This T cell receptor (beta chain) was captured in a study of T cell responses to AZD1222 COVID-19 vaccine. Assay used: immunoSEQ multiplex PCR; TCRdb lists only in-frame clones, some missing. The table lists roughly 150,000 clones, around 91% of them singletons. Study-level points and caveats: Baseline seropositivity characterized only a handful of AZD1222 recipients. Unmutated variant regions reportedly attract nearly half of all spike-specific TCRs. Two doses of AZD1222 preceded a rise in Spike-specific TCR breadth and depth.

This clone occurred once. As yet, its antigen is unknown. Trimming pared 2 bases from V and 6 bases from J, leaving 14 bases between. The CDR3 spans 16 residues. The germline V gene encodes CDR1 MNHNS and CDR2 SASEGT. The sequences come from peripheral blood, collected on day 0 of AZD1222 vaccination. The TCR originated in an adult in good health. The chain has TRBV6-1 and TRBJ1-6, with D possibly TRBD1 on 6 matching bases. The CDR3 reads CASSERGAIANSPLHF. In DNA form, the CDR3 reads TGTGCCAGCAGTGAAAGGGGGGCGATCGCTAATTCACCCCTCCACTTT.